This T cell receptor beta chain appears in the sequencing data of a study of blood T cell repertoires in COVID-19. Across the whole study: Donors in the United States, Italy and Spain gave samples during acute or convalescent COVID-19. PBMCs, B-cell-depleted T cells, or T cells provided the cDNA or gDNA that made up the material.

In the source study's methods: Quantification of nucleated cells was approximated via reference gene primer amplification. Using immunoSEQ multiplex PCR, the repertoire was profiled, and TCRdb retains in-frame clones only, with some absent. V and J calls and clone size come straight from that table; D and trimming were deduced from the DNA. The repertoire holds about 260,000 clones, with about 87% as singletons. This CDR3 spans 14 amino acids. Trimming removed 4 bases at V and 7 bases at J, with 16 bases between. Germline-derived CDR1 and CDR2 are MNHEY and SVGAGI. This receptor was taken from a middle-aged woman who had recovered from COVID-19. The J gene is TRBJ1-2, the V gene TRBV6-5; maybe TRBD1 (5 bases). Sequenced: peripheral blood. The CDR3 region is CASSSRGGDSGYTF. As DNA, the CDR3 is TGTGCCAGCAGTTCCCGAGGAGGGGATAGTGGCTACACCTTC.